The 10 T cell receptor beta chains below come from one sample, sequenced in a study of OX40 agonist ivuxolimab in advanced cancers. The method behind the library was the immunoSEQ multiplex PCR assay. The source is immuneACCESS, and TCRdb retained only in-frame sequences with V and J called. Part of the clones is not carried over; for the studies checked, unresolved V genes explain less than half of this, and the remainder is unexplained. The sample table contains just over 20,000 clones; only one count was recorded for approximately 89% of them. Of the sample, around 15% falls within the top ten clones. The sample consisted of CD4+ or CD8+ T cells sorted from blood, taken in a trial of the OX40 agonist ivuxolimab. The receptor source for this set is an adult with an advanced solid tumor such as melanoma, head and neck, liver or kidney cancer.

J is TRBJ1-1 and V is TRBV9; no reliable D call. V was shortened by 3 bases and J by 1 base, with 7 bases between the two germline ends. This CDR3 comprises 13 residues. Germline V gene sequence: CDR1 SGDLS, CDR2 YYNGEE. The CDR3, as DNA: TGTGCCAGCAGCGCCTATGGGAACACTGAAGCTTTCTTT. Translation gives CASSAYGNTEAFF.

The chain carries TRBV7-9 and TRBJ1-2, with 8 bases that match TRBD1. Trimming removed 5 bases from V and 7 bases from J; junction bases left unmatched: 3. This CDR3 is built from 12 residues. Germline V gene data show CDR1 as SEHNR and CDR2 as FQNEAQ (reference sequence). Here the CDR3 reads CASSAGGPGYTF. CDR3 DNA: TGTGCCAGCAGCGCAGGGGGCCCTGGCTACACCTTC.

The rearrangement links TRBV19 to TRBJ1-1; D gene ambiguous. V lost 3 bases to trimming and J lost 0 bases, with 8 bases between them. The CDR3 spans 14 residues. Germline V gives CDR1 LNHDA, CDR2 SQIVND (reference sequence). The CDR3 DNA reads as TGTGCCAGTAGTATTCAGCCAATGAACACTGAAGCTTTCTTT. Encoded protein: CASSIQPMNTEAFF.

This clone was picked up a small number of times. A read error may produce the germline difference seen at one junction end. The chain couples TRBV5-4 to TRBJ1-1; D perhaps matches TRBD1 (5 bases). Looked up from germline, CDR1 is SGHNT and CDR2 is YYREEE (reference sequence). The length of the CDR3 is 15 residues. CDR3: CASSQEWQGYTEAFF. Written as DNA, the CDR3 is TGCGCCAGCAGCCAAGAGTGGCAGGGCTACACTGAAGCTTTCTTT.

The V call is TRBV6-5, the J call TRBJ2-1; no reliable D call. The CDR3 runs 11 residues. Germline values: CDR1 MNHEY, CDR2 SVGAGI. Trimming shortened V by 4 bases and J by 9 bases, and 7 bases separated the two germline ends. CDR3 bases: TGTGCCAGCAGTTGGGGAACTGAGCAGTTCTTC. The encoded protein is CASSWGTEQFF.

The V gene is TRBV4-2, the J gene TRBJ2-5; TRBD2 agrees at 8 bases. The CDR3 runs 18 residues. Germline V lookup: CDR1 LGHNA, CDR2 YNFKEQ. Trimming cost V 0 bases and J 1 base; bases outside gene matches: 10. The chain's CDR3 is CASSQEQGGGLLQETQYF. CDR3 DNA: TGTGCCAGCAGCCAAGAGCAGGGCGGGGGGCTACTCCAAGAGACCCAGTACTTC.

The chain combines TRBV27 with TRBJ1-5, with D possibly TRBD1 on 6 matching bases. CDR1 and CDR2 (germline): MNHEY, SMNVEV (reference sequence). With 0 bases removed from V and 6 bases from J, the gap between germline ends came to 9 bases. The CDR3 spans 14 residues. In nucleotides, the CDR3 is TGTGCCAGCAGTTTATCGGCAGGGGCTCAGCCCCAGCATTTT. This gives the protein CASSLSAGAQPQHF.

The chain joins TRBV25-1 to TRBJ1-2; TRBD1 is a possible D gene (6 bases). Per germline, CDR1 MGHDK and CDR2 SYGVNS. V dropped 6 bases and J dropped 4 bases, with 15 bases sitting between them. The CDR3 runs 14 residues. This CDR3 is CASRPKQGGYGYTF. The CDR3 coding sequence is TGTGCCAGCAGGCCCAAACAGGGCGGCTATGGCTACACCTTC.

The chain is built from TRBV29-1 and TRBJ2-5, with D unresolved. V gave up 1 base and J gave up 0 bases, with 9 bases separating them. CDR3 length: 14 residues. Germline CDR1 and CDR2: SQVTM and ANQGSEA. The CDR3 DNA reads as TGCAGCGTTGAAGGGCACCCGTACCAAGAGACCCAGTACTTC. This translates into CSVEGHPYQETQYF.

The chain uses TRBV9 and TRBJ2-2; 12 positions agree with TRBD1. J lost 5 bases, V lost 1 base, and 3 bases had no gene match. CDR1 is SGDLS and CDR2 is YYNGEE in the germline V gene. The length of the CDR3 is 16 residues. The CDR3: CASSVRGQGATGELFF. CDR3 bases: TGTGCCAGCAGCGTACGGGGACAGGGGGCAACCGGGGAGCTGTTTTTT.